A single sample is the source of the 10 T cell receptor beta chains below, sequenced in a study of tumor-infiltrating lymphocytes in primary liver carcinoma. Unsorted bulk tissue, about 20-32 mg of it, served as the source for co-extraction of RNA and DNA. The researchers produced TCR beta cDNA from 500 ng total RNA with a constant-region primer. What produced the TCR beta libraries was three nested multiplex PCR rounds using slightly modified ARM-PCR. TRBV1-TRBV30 forward primers paired with a C-beta reverse primer were used in the first two PCR rounds, which ran approximately 10 cycles each. TCRdb ran MiXCR on the multiplex PCR reads and lists one entry per CDR3 protein. The sample records around 79,000 distinct CDR3 sequences, roughly 71% being singletons. The sequenced sample consisted of tumor-adjacent normal liver tissue. All receptors come from a man between 40 and 49 years old with primary liver carcinoma and hepatitis B virus infection.

The CDR3 DNA follows: TGTGCCAGCAGTGAACGGTTCGGGACAGGAGGCTGGAGTCATGAAAAACTGTTTTTT. Amino acids: CASSERFGTGGWSHEKLFF. The J gene is TRBJ1-4, the V gene TRBV6-1; 8 nucleotides agree with TRBD1. V was pared by 2 bases and J by 6 bases, with 17 bases of the junction left unmatched. This CDR3 has 19 residues. Germline values: CDR1 MNHNS, CDR2 SASEGT.

This clonotype was recorded once. The rearrangement uses TRBV4-2 and TRBJ2-5, with D perhaps given as TRBD1 or TRBD2 (5 bases each). This CDR3 spans 14 amino acids. CDR1 and CDR2 (germline): LGHNA, YNFKEQ. The V end lost 0 bases, the J end lost 9 bases, and 14 bases lay between the germline ends. The CDR3 DNA follows: TGTGCCAGCAGCCAAGACCGACAGCAGGAGGCCCAGTACTTC. Amino acid sequence: CASSQDRQQEAQYF.

This clonotype was counted between two and nine times. This sequence may be a read error, since a much larger clone differs from it by one base. The J gene is TRBJ2-1, the V gene TRBV6-2 or TRBV6-3; possible D gene TRBD2, 6 bases. CDR1 MNHEY and CDR2 SVGEGT come from the germline V gene. The CDR3 is made up of 14 amino acids. V gave up 6 bases and J gave up 9 bases, with 18 bases separating them. This chain's CDR3 is CASSLGRGWSEQFF. The CDR3 bases are TGTGCCAGCAGCCTTGGACGGGGGTGGAGTGAGCAGTTCTTC.

With regard to this clonotype: The germline gene is not matched at one end of the junction; a read error may be the cause. The gene calls are TRBV6-5 and TRBJ2-7; TRBD1 is a possible D gene (6 bases). CDR1 is MNHEY, CDR2 SVGAGI, per germline. This CDR3 has 16 amino acids. The CDR3 region is CASRPGQSASFYEHYF. CDR3 nucleotides: TGTGCCAGCAGGCCCGGACAGTCAGCATCCTTTTACGAGCACTACTTT.

Comment on this clonotype: A much larger clone lies a single base off, so this may be a read error. This chain links TRBV13 with TRBJ2-7; possibly TRBD1 for D (5 bases). From germline, CDR1 is PRHDT and CDR2 FYEKMQ (reference sequence). V lost 5 bases and J 3 bases, leaving 11 bases between the germline ends. There are 13 residues in the CDR3. The CDR3 nucleotides read TGTGCCAGCAGCGTGCGCGACAGCTACGAGCAGTACTTC. Residues: CASSVRDSYEQYF.

To note about this clonotype: One junction end disagrees with the germline gene, perhaps due to a read error. The J gene is TRBJ2-7, the V gene TRBV4-3, with D perhaps matching TRBD2 (6 bases). The germline gives CDR1 LGHNA, CDR2 YSLEER. The CDR3 spans 15 residues. DNA of the CDR3: TGCGCCAGCAGCCAAGATCGGGAGACTTCCTATAAGCAGTATTTC. It codes for CASSQDRETSYKQYF.

This clonotype appeared once. An end of the junction does not agree with germline; a read error may underlie this. The gene calls are TRBV13 and TRBJ2-2, with D unclear. This CDR3 spans 15 amino acids. In germline, CDR1 is PRHDT, CDR2 FYEKMQ (reference sequence). The CDR3 sequence is CARTFNQFGTGELFF. The CDR3 nucleotides read TGCGCCAGGACCTTCAACCAGTTTGGCACCGGGGAGCTGTTTTTT. Together with reference TRBV13 and TRBJ2-2, the CDR3 gives the full variable domain: AAGVIQSPRHLIKEKRETATLKCYPIPRHDTVYWYQQGPGQDPQFLISFYEKMQSDKGSIPDRFSAQQFSDYHSELNMSSLELGDSALYFCARTFNQFGTGELFFGEGSRLTVL.

This clonotype came up once. A read error may explain this, as a much larger clone is one base away. The chain combines TRBV5-1 with TRBJ1-1; no definite D call. The CDR3 loop spans 14 amino acids. The V gene lost 1 base and the J gene lost 1 base, with 8 bases spanning the gap. The germline gives CDR1 SGHRS, CDR2 YFSETQ. CDR3 nucleotide sequence: TGCGCCAGCAGCTTGACGGCACAGAACACTGAAGCTTTCTTT. Protein product: CASSLTAQNTEAFF.

Of note for this clonotype: One end of the junction varies from germline; a read error may be responsible. This chain connects TRBV6-6 to TRBJ1-1; TRBD1 is a possible D gene (5 bases). The CDR3 runs 14 residues. CDR1 and CDR2 (germline): MNHNY, SVGAGI (reference sequence). The CDR3 loop reads CASSYLGHNTEAIF. DNA for the CDR3: TGTGCCAGCAGTTACCTTGGACACAACACCGAAGCTATCTTT.

As concerns this clonotype: Given a much more abundant clone one base away, this may be a read error. The chain recombines TRBV30 with TRBJ2-3; TRBD1 agrees at 9 bases. In germline, CDR1 is GTSNPN, CDR2 SVGIG (reference sequence). This CDR3 spans 15 amino acids. In nucleotides, the CDR3 is TGTACCTGGAGGGGGACAGGGTTAAGAACAGATACGCAGTATTTT. Amino acid sequence: CTWRGTGLRTDTQYF.